One sample yielded the 10 T cell receptor beta chains listed below, sequenced in a study of blood T cell repertoires in COVID-19. Profiling relied on immunoSEQ multiplex PCR, and the TCRdb table lists in-frame clones only, not all of them. The sample includes about 77,000 clones, 80% of them seen just once. The sequenced sample was peripheral blood. The source of these receptors is a woman in her 70s with acute or convalescent COVID-19.

V gene TRBV5-1 combines with J gene TRBJ1-1, with 8 positions matching TRBD1. CDR3 size: 14 residues. V shed 4 bases and J 6 bases; nucleotides not matched to a gene: 8. Germline lookup yields CDR1 SGHRS and CDR2 YFSETQ. The CDR3 DNA follows: TGCGCCAGCAGCACCTCGCAGGGGGCAGCTGAAGCTTTCTTT. Translated: CASSTSQGAAEAFF. Combining the CDR3 with reference TRBV5-1 and TRBJ1-1 gives the whole variable domain KAGVTQTPRYLIKTRGQQVTLSCSPISGHRSVSWYQQTPGQGLQFLFEYFSETQRNKGNFPGRFSGRQFSNSRSEMNVSTLELGDSALYLCASSTSQGAAEAFFGQGTRLTVV.

The chain links TRBV2 to TRBJ2-7; 10 bases map to TRBD2. The V gene's germline CDR1 is SNHLY and CDR2 FYNNEI. The CDR3 covers 18 residues. Losses at the gene ends were 2 bases for V and 5 bases for J; bases not matched to a gene: 15. The CDR3, as DNA: TGTGCCAGCAGTGAACTGTCTAGCGGGAGCTTCTCTCTGAACGAGCAGTACTTC. Its translation is CASSELSSGSFSLNEQYF.

The V gene is TRBV2, the J gene TRBJ1-2; D is uncertain. Trimming removed 2 bases from V and 4 bases from J, with 11 bases in between. Germline V CDR1 and CDR2: SNHLY, FYNNEI. The CDR3 spans 14 residues. The CDR3 here is CASSEIRSFYGYTF. For the CDR3, the DNA is TGTGCCAGCAGTGAAATTCGGAGTTTCTATGGCTACACCTTC.

This chain connects TRBV24-1 to TRBJ2-1; TRBD2 matches 10 bases. Germline-derived CDR1 and CDR2 are KGHDR and SFDVKD. The V segment lost 4 bases and the J segment 8 bases; nucleotides outside the gene matches: 10. The CDR3 runs 16 residues. As DNA, the CDR3 is TGTGCCACCAGTGACCGGAGCGGGGGGGCAAGGGATGAGCAGTTCTTC. Its protein product is CATSDRSGGARDEQFF.

In the case of this clone: Other DNA sequences in this specimen translate into the identical CDR3. The V call is TRBV9, the J call TRBJ1-5; D ambiguous. Germline assignment: CDR1 SGDLS and CDR2 YYNGEE. Trimming left V 0 bases short and J 4 bases short, with 8 bases between. CDR3 length: 14 residues. The CDR3 region has the DNA TGTGCCAGCAGCGTAGGGTCTGAGAATCAGCCCCAGCATTTT. Encoded protein: CASSVGSENQPQHF.

The chain carries TRBV3-1 (or the pseudogene TRBV3-2) and TRBJ1-1; tentatively, D is TRBD1 (6 bases). V was shortened by 4 bases and J by 2 bases, with 11 bases between the two germline ends. CDR3 size: 14 residues. In germline, CDR1 is LGHDT, CDR2 YNNKEL (reference sequence). The chain's CDR3 is CASSLRQENTEAFF. Written as DNA, the CDR3 is TGTGCCAGCAGCCTGAGACAGGAAAACACTGAAGCTTTCTTT.

V usage is TRBV5-6 and J usage is TRBJ1-4; 7 bases are shared with TRBD1. Germline trimming cut 2 bases from V and 8 bases from J; bases unmatched to any gene: 6. This CDR3 is built from 14 residues. The germline V gene has CDR1 SGHDT and CDR2 YYEEEE. The CDR3 DNA reads TGTGCCAGCAGCTTTGAAAGGGGGCAAGAAAAACTGTTTTTT. Translation: CASSFERGQEKLFF.

CDR3 sequence: CASSPTDRGADTEAFF. The CDR3 nucleotides are TGTGCCAGCAGCCCCACGGACAGGGGGGCGGACACTGAAGCTTTCTTT. This sequence joins TRBV3-1 (or the pseudogene TRBV3-2) and TRBJ1-1, with 10 bases lining up with TRBD1. Trimming at V came to 4 bases and at J to 3 bases, leaving 8 bases not matched to a gene. CDR3 size: 16 residues. CDR1 and CDR2 (germline): LGHDT, YNNKEL (reference sequence).

V and J are TRBV7-2 and TRBJ1-6, with TRBD1 matching over 7 bases. V was pared by 5 bases and J by 6 bases, with 10 bases of the junction left unmatched. The germline V gene encodes CDR1 SGHTA and CDR2 FQGNSA. This CDR3 is built from 16 residues. The CDR3 bases are TGTGCCAGCAGCCCAAACCTCGGGACAGCTAATTCACCCCTCCACTTT. Encoded protein: CASSPNLGTANSPLHF.

V gene TRBV7-9 combines with J gene TRBJ2-5; 9 bases are a match to TRBD1. There are 14 residues in the CDR3. Germline trimming cut 5 bases from V and 3 bases from J; bases unmatched to any gene: 4. Germline V gives CDR1 SEHNR, CDR2 FQNEAQ (reference sequence). The CDR3 bases are TGTGCCAGCAGCCCCCGGACAGGGGAAGAGACCCAGTACTTC. Its protein is CASSPRTGEETQYF.